This entry describes one T cell receptor beta chain. Its antigen is not identified. Some clones are missing from TCRdb's copy, which holds only in-frame ones; the method was immunoSEQ multiplex PCR. The sample carries some 28,000 clones, around 80% recorded once. Germline V gene lookup returns CDR1 SNHLY and CDR2 FYNNEI. The CDR3 totals 14 residues. V lost 6 bases and J 3 bases, leaving 12 bases between the germline ends. The sample is drawn from a study of T cell repertoires in ileal Crohn's disease. Notes on the study in general: Every patient over 26.8% clonality showed endoscopic recurrence.

The TCR originated in an adult with Crohn's disease. Sequencing was carried out using ileal tissue. V is TRBV2 and J is TRBJ1-5; D possibly corresponds to TRBD1 (5 bases). For the CDR3, the DNA is TGTGCCAGCAGGAAGGAGGGGACCAATCAGCCCCAGCATTTT. This translates into CASRKEGTNQPQHF.